Described below is a single T cell receptor beta chain sequence and its context. The data derive from a study of T cell changes during pregnancy in multiple sclerosis. This CDR3 is 14 amino acids long. Germline V gene data show CDR1 as SGHDT and CDR2 as YYEEEE. The J segment lost 5 bases and the V segment lost 1 base, leaving 3 bases of the junction unmatched. Method: immunoSEQ multiplex PCR; TCRdb's copy keeps in-frame clones and lacks some. The sample has 80,000 to 100,000 clones, approximately 94% seen once. The chain links TRBV5-6 to TRBJ2-7, with 10 positions matching TRBD2. The clonotype originates from a female donor with multiple sclerosis, enrolled in a pregnancy study. This sample comprised peripheral blood, obtained after pregnancy. CDR3 in DNA: TGTGCCAGCAGCTTGTGGGGACTAGCGAACGAGCAGTACTTC. Protein product: CASSLWGLANEQYF.